One and the same sample provided the 30 T cell receptor beta chains below, sequenced in a study of cytomegalovirus exposure and HLA in healthy donors. The PCR was carried out with 60 Vbeta primers and 13 Jbeta primers. TCRdb's copy holds only in-frame clones and misses some; the assay was immunoSEQ multiplex PCR. Of about 160,000 clones in the sample, roughly 73% are singletons; the top ten hold about 1.4%. The specimen was PBMCs. The receptor source for this set is a woman aged 25 to 39 in good health and CMV-seronegative.

This chain joins TRBV5-5 and TRBJ1-1; tentative D call: TRBD1 (6 bases). The germline gives CDR1 SGHKS, CDR2 YYEKEE (reference sequence). The V gene lost 4 bases and the J gene lost 6 bases, with 13 bases spanning the gap. The CDR3 totals 13 residues. CDR3 amino acids: CASSQTGYAEAFF. The CDR3 coding sequence is TGTGCCAGCAGCCAAACAGGGTACGCTGAAGCTTTCTTT.

The rearrangement joins TRBV2 to TRBJ2-1, with 9 nucleotides matching TRBD2. V was pared by 4 bases and J by 3 bases, with 7 bases of the junction left unmatched. The CDR3 is made up of 16 amino acids. Germline CDR1 SNHLY, CDR2 FYNNEI. DNA of the CDR3: TGTGCCAGCAGTGTCTCGGCGGGGGGGATCTACAATGAGCAGTTCTTC. Translation gives CASSVSAGGIYNEQFF.

The V and J genes are TRBV5-1 and TRBJ2-1, with 9 bases fitting TRBD2. V lost 4 bases and J lost 4; bases outside the gene matches: 6. The CDR3 runs 15 residues. The germline V gene has CDR1 SGHRS and CDR2 YFSETQ. The CDR3 reads CASSPSGGSYNEQFF. Here the CDR3 DNA reads TGCGCCAGCAGCCCCAGCGGGGGGAGTTACAATGAGCAGTTCTTC.

The chain couples TRBV5-1 to TRBJ1-1; possible D gene TRBD1, 5 bases. Germline V gene lookup returns CDR1 SGHRS and CDR2 YFSETQ. The CDR3 length is 11 residues. Trimming removed 6 bases from V and 5 bases from J, with 8 bases in between. As DNA, the CDR3 is TGCGCCAGCACGGGGGAGACTGAAGCTTTCTTT. Translation gives CASTGETEAFF.

The chain recombines TRBV4-2 with TRBJ2-3, with TRBD2 matching 8 bases. Unmatched junction bases numbered 10, after V lost 1 base and J lost 4 bases. This CDR3 region has 17 residues. The V gene's germline CDR1 is LGHNA and CDR2 YNFKEQ. The CDR3 bases are TGTGCCAGCAGCCAAGTTGGTAGCGGGGAGGGCGCAGATACGCAGTATTTT. This encodes CASSQVGSGEGADTQYF.

This clone was observed a handful of times. The chain recombines TRBV11-2 with TRBJ2-2; a possible D gene is TRBD1 (5 bases). The CDR3 contains 15 residues. V was pared by 1 base and J by 2 bases, with 8 bases between. In germline, CDR1 is SGHAT, CDR2 FQNNGV. The CDR3 region is CASSLVTDNTGELFF. Here the CDR3 DNA reads TGTGCCAGCAGCTTAGTGACAGATAACACCGGGGAGCTGTTTTTT.

The chain is built from TRBV5-1 and TRBJ2-1, with 10 positions matching TRBD1. J gave up 5 bases and V 3 bases, and 5 bases lay outside the gene matches. CDR1 and CDR2 from the germline V gene are SGHRS and YFSETQ. The CDR3 has 15 residues. This chain's CDR3 is CASSSGTGANNEQFF. The CDR3 DNA is TGCGCCAGCAGCTCCGGGACAGGGGCCAACAATGAGCAGTTCTTC.

The V call is TRBV7-9, the J call TRBJ1-1, with 10 bases identical to TRBD1. The CDR3 totals 14 residues. The germline CDR1 and CDR2 sequences are SEHNR and FQNEAQ (reference sequence). The ends lost 8 bases at V and 5 bases at J; junction bases unmatched: 8. CDR3 sequence: CASFRDRGRTEAFF. The CDR3 bases are TGTGCCAGCTTCAGGGACAGGGGTAGGACTGAAGCTTTCTTT.

The chain has TRBV5-1 and TRBJ1-6, with a tentative D call TRBD1 (6 bases). CDR3 length equals 16 residues. Trimming left V 4 bases short and J 7 bases short, with 18 bases between. CDR1 and CDR2 from the germline V gene are SGHRS and YFSETQ. The CDR3 DNA sequence: TGCGCCAGCAGCCCCACCCGGGGCGGACAGAATTCACCCCTCCACTTT. Protein: CASSPTRGGQNSPLHF. Combining the CDR3 with reference TRBV5-1 and TRBJ1-6 gives the whole variable domain KAGVTQTPRYLIKTRGQQVTLSCSPISGHRSVSWYQQTPGQGLQFLFEYFSETQRNKGNFPGRFSGRQFSNSRSEMNVSTLELGDSALYLCASSPTRGGQNSPLHFGNGTRLTVT.

Note on this clone: Germline is not matched at one junction end, which may reflect a read error. This rearrangement joins TRBV28 to TRBJ2-6, with D possibly being TRBD1 (5 bases). The CDR3 loop spans 16 amino acids. Germline V gives CDR1 MDHEN, CDR2 SYDVKM. This CDR3 reads CASSLISRVGANGLTF. CDR3 bases: TGTGCCAGCAGTTTAATATCTCGGGTTGGGGCCAACGGCCTGACTTTC.

CDR3 residues: CSVSRGLTEAFF. The CDR3 DNA is TGCAGCGTAAGTAGGGGACTCACTGAAGCTTTCTTT. This chain connects TRBV29-1 to TRBJ1-1, with a possible D match to TRBD1 (5 bases). V was shortened by 6 bases and J by 4 bases, with 12 bases between the two germline ends. Germline V gene data show CDR1 as SQVTM and CDR2 as ANQGSEA. This CDR3 spans 12 amino acids. The complete variable domain, with remaining parts taken from reference TRBV29-1 and TRBJ1-1, reads SAVISQKPSRDICQRGTSLTIQCQVDSQVTMMFWYRQQPGQSLTLIATANQGSEATYESGFVIDKFPISRPNLTFSTLTVSNMSPEDSSIYLCSVSRGLTEAFFGQGTRLTVV.

The chain recombines TRBV28 with TRBJ2-5; D unclear. CDR3 length: 11 residues. Trimming removed 4 bases at V and 3 bases at J, with 3 bases between. Germline loops: CDR1 MDHEN, CDR2 SYDVKM. Here the CDR3 reads CASSSKETQYF. CDR3 DNA sequence: TGTGCCAGCAGTTCTAAAGAGACCCAGTACTTC.

V and J are TRBV30 and TRBJ2-2, with 7 bases matching TRBD2. The CDR3 has 13 residues. Germline CDR1 is GTSNPN and CDR2 is SVGIG (reference sequence). The J segment lost 1 base and the V segment lost 5 bases, leaving 1 base of the junction unmatched. CDR3 in amino acids: CAWASGNTGELFF. CDR3 bases: TGTGCCTGGGCTAGCGGGAACACCGGGGAGCTGTTTTTT.

The chain is built from TRBV5-4 and TRBJ1-2; 12 bases fit TRBD1. The CDR3 contains 13 residues. Germline V gives CDR1 SGHNT, CDR2 YYREEE (reference sequence). V was clipped by 4 bases and J by 7 bases; unmatched bases: 2. The chain's CDR3 is CASSAGQGAGYTF. The CDR3 nucleotides read TGTGCCAGCAGCGCGGGACAGGGGGCTGGCTACACCTTC.

This chain joins TRBV7-3 and TRBJ2-7; 13 bases align to TRBD2. Germline V gene data show CDR1 as SGHTA and CDR2 as FQGTGA. Trimming took 0 bases from V and 3 from J; bases not matched to a gene: 2. The CDR3 length is 16 residues. CDR3 in DNA: TGTGCCAGCAGCTTAACCCGGACTAGCGGGGGCTACGAGCAGTACTTC. Translated: CASSLTRTSGGYEQYF. Full variable domain (rest looked up from reference TRBV7-3 and TRBJ2-7): GAGVSQTPSNKVTEKGKYVELRCDPISGHTALYWYRQSLGQGPEFLIYFQGTGAADDSGLPNDRFFAVRPEGSVSTLKIQRTERGDSAVYLCASSLTRTSGGYEQYFGPGTRLTVT.

V and J are TRBV1 and TRBJ1-5. TRBV1 is a pseudogene segment. CDR3 length equals 10 residues. CDR3: CTSTREPQHF. Here the CDR3 DNA reads TGCACCAGCACCCGTGAGCCCCAGCATTTT.

Here the CDR3 reads CASRRQDQETQYF. The CDR3 nucleotides read TGTGCCAGCAGGAGACAGGATCAAGAGACCCAGTACTTC. V and J are TRBV2 and TRBJ2-5; D possibly corresponds to TRBD1 (6 bases). The CDR3 has 13 amino acids. CDR1 is SNHLY and CDR2 is FYNNEI in the germline V gene. Trimming took 6 bases from V and 2 from J, leaving 10 bases between them.

In this sample, this clone turned up a few times. The gene calls are TRBV7-3 and TRBJ2-1; tentative D call: TRBD2 (6 bases). The CDR3 covers 15 residues. The germline CDR1 and CDR2 sequences are SGHTA and FQGTGA. The germline V and J ends were trimmed by 4 bases and 4 bases, with 14 bases remaining between them. CDR3 in DNA: TGTGCCAGCAGCTCCGCTCTTGGGGGGTACAATGAGCAGTTCTTC. Residues: CASSSALGGYNEQFF.

The chain carries TRBV5-6 and TRBJ2-5, with D tentatively TRBD2 (7 bases). The CDR3 spans 15 residues. V was cut by 5 bases and J by 11 bases, with 25 bases left in between. The germline V gene has CDR1 SGHDT and CDR2 YYEEEE. This CDR3 is CASRFKPRGLLKQYF. The CDR3 nucleotides read TGTGCCAGCAGATTTAAGCCGCGGGGGCTACTGAAGCAGTACTTC.

The CDR3 loop reads CASSEGGSGISNQPQHF. In DNA form, the CDR3 reads TGTGCCAGCAGTGAAGGAGGGTCAGGTATCAGCAATCAGCCCCAGCATTTT. This chain links TRBV2 with TRBJ1-5; D gene ambiguous. This CDR3 has 17 amino acids. Deletions cut 1 base from V and 1 base from J, with 14 bases between. The germline V gene encodes CDR1 SNHLY and CDR2 FYNNEI.

J is TRBJ2-2 and V is TRBV2; D is unclear. V was shortened by 2 bases and J by 13 bases, with 8 bases between the two germline ends. Germline CDR1 SNHLY, CDR2 FYNNEI. This CDR3 contains 11 residues. CDR3 in DNA: TGTGCCAGCAGTGAATTTAGAAGGCTGTTTTTT. Protein: CASSEFRRLFF.

J is TRBJ2-5 and V is TRBV25-1, with 10 bases lining up with TRBD2. CDR1 and CDR2 from the germline V gene are MGHDK and SYGVNS. This CDR3 has 15 residues. V lost 5 bases and J lost 4; bases outside the gene matches: 7. Written as DNA, the CDR3 is TGTGCCAGCAGTCCCCAGCGGGGGGGCCCAGAGACCCAGTACTTC. Amino acid sequence: CASSPQRGGPETQYF.

The chain carries TRBV5-1 and TRBJ2-1; 7 positions match TRBD1. From germline, CDR1 is SGHRS and CDR2 YFSETQ. V lost 0 bases and J lost 5; bases outside the gene matches: 11. The CDR3 runs 17 residues. Written as DNA, the CDR3 is TGCGCCAGCAGCTTGGTCGCCTTGGGGGACAGAAACAATGAGCAGTTCTTC. As protein: CASSLVALGDRNNEQFF. The whole variable domain, filled in from reference TRBV5-1 and TRBJ2-1, reads KAGVTQTPRYLIKTRGQQVTLSCSPISGHRSVSWYQQTPGQGLQFLFEYFSETQRNKGNFPGRFSGRQFSNSRSEMNVSTLELGDSALYLCASSLVALGDRNNEQFFGPGTRLTVL.

This chain joins TRBV6-6 and TRBJ1-5; 8 positions agree with TRBD1. V shed 6 bases and J 0 bases; nucleotides not matched to a gene: 4. CDR1 is MNHNY, CDR2 SVGAGI, per germline (reference sequence). CDR3 length: 15 residues. CDR3 protein: CASRLTGDSNQPQHF. The CDR3 bases are TGTGCCAGCAGGTTGACAGGGGATAGCAATCAGCCCCAGCATTTT.

The rearrangement links TRBV27 to TRBJ1-6; perhaps TRBD1 as D (6 bases). Germline V lookup: CDR1 MNHEY, CDR2 SMNVEV (reference sequence). V gave up 7 bases and J gave up 0 bases, with 10 bases separating them. The CDR3 spans 15 residues. Written as DNA, the CDR3 is TGTGCCAGCACCCCGGACAGCTCCTATAATTCACCCCTCCACTTT. As protein: CASTPDSSYNSPLHF.

This clone was picked up a small number of times. The chain joins TRBV10-2 to TRBJ1-2, with TRBD1 identical over 9 bases. Losses at the gene ends were 7 bases for V and 4 bases for J; bases not matched to a gene: 13. The CDR3 consists of 16 residues. Germline-derived CDR1 and CDR2 are WSHSY and SAAADI. CDR3 residues: CASIDGWDREAYGYTF. Written as DNA, the CDR3 is TGCGCCAGCATTGACGGCTGGGACAGGGAGGCCTATGGCTACACCTTC.

The rearrangement uses TRBV6-5 and TRBJ2-3, with D perhaps matching TRBD2 (6 bases). CDR3 length: 15 residues. V gave up 2 bases and J gave up 2 bases, with 11 bases separating them. Germline V CDR1 and CDR2: MNHEY, SVGAGI. The CDR3 region has the DNA TGTGCCAGCAGTTACGGGGCGGGGCTCACAGATACGCAGTATTTT. It codes for CASSYGAGLTDTQYF.

This clone was counted only a few times. The chain carries TRBV2 and TRBJ2-7; the D gene is possibly TRBD1 (5 bases). The germline V gene encodes CDR1 SNHLY and CDR2 FYNNEI. Trimming removed 8 bases at V and 3 bases at J, with 17 bases between. The CDR3 length is 14 residues. In nucleotides, the CDR3 is TGTGCCAGCGGGGCACGAGCGACGGGCTACGAGCAGTACTTC. Its translation: CASGARATGYEQYF.

V gene TRBV7-6 combines with J gene TRBJ1-1; a possible D gene is TRBD1 (5 bases). Trimming took 7 bases from V and 10 from J, leaving 19 bases between them. The length of the CDR3 is 13 residues. Germline V gene lookup returns CDR1 SGHVS and CDR2 FNYEAQ. The CDR3 bases are TGTGCCAGCATCCTCAGGGCGGGGCGGAGAGCTTTCTTT. It encodes CASILRAGRRAFF.

Turning to this clone: Sequence at one end of the junction differs from germline and may be a read error. The chain joins TRBV5-4 to TRBJ2-6; maybe TRBD2 (7 bases). Germline V gene sequence: CDR1 SGHNT, CDR2 YYREEE (reference sequence). The CDR3 contains 16 residues. This CDR3 reads CASSRGGADGANGLTF. DNA of the CDR3: TGTGCCAGCAGTAGAGGGGGGGCGGATGGGGCCAACGGCCTGACTTTC.